The 30 T cell receptor beta chains below come from one sample, sequenced in a study of cytomegalovirus exposure and HLA in healthy donors. In the PCR, 60 Vbeta and 13 Jbeta primers were used. Sequencing was performed with immunoSEQ multiplex PCR; in TCRdb, only in-frame clones are kept and a portion is missing. The sample yields around 150,000 clones, about 70% seen once. The specimen sequenced was PBMCs. Receptors were obtained from a man aged 40-55 years in good health and CMV-seronegative.

The chain uses TRBV18 and TRBJ1-4; D is undetermined. This CDR3 is 13 amino acids long. CDR1 KGHSH and CDR2 LQKENI come from the germline V gene. The V end was cut by 1 base, the J end by 8 bases, with 8 bases between. CDR3 in amino acids: CASSPRSSEKLFF. The CDR3 nucleotides read TGTGCCAGCTCACCACGTAGCAGCGAAAAACTGTTTTTT.

The chain links TRBV9 to TRBJ2-7, with a tentative D call TRBD2 (6 bases). This CDR3 is 15 amino acids long. The germline CDR1 and CDR2 sequences are SGDLS and YYNGEE. The ends were cut back, 2 bases at V and 3 bases at J, with 15 bases in the middle. The CDR3 loop is CASSVTPGLSYEQYF. DNA of the CDR3: TGTGCCAGCAGCGTTACACCGGGACTTAGCTACGAGCAGTACTTC.

The V gene is TRBV5-1, the J gene TRBJ2-2; 14 bases align to TRBD2. Germline V gene data show CDR1 as SGHRS and CDR2 as YFSETQ. This CDR3 has 16 amino acids. V lost 4 bases to trimming and J lost 5 bases; unmatched junction nucleotides: 4. Here the CDR3 DNA reads TGCGCCAGCAGCCCGGGGACTAGCGGGGGAACCGGGGAGCTGTTTTTT. Its translation: CASSPGTSGGTGELFF.

This clone was detected only once. V is TRBV15 and J is TRBJ1-6, with TRBD1 matching 7 bases. The CDR3 totals 13 residues. The germline gives CDR1 LNHNV, CDR2 YYDKDF (reference sequence). V trimming: 6 bases; J trimming: 14 bases; junction bases outside the gene matches: 10. The CDR3 spells CATSTGEGLSLHF. The CDR3 DNA sequence: TGTGCCACCAGTACAGGGGAAGGGTTATCCCTCCACTTT.

The chain employs TRBV27 and TRBJ1-1; 7 bases line up with TRBD1. CDR1 and CDR2 from the germline V gene are MNHEY and SMNVEV (reference sequence). V lost 7 bases and J lost 1; bases outside the gene matches: 12. This CDR3 region has 16 residues. In DNA, the CDR3 is TGTGCCAGCACGGCCCTGGCCGGGACAGAGAACACTGAAGCTTTCTTT. Its protein product is CASTALAGTENTEAFF.

Details on this clone: Other DNA sequences of this sample code for an identical CDR3. The genes are TRBV5-1 and TRBJ1-1, with TRBD1 as a possible D gene (5 bases). Germline values: CDR1 SGHRS, CDR2 YFSETQ. V lost 2 bases to trimming and J lost 2 bases, with 10 bases between them. CDR3 length equals 14 residues. CDR3 loop: CASSLGTGNTEAFF. CDR3 coding DNA: TGCGCCAGCAGCTTAGGTACAGGTAACACTGAAGCTTTCTTT.

V usage is TRBV7-2 and J usage is TRBJ2-7; TRBD2 aligns across 10 bases. Trimming cost V 5 bases and J 2 bases; bases outside gene matches: 6. This CDR3 spans 15 amino acids. Germline lookup yields CDR1 SGHTA and CDR2 FQGNSA. CDR3 nucleotide sequence: TGTGCCAGCAGCCGGACTAGCGGAGCACCCTACGAGCAGTACTTC. It codes for CASSRTSGAPYEQYF.

The chain combines TRBV30 with TRBJ2-4, with 8 nucleotides matching TRBD2. V was pared by 2 bases and J by 8 bases, with 14 bases of the junction left unmatched. This CDR3 spans 16 amino acids. CDR1 and CDR2 (germline): GTSNPN, SVGIG (reference sequence). In nucleotides, the CDR3 is TGTGCCTGGAGTTCCAAGGAAGCGGGAGATCGGCACATTCAGTACTTC. Protein: CAWSSKEAGDRHIQYF. Full variable domain (outside the CDR3, taken from reference TRBV30 and TRBJ2-4): SQTIHQWPATLVQPVGSPLSLECTVEGTSNPNLYWYRQAAGRGLQLLFYSVGIGQISSEVPQNLSASRPQDRQFILSSKKLLLSDSGFYLCAWSSKEAGDRHIQYFGAGTRLSVL.

V and J are TRBV15 and TRBJ2-5; D is possibly TRBD2 (5 bases). The CDR3 consists of 14 residues. Trimming took off 1 base at V and 2 bases at J, with 8 bases between the two ends. The germline gives CDR1 LNHNV, CDR2 YYDKDF (reference sequence). CDR3 in amino acids: CATSRGTGQETQYF. For the CDR3, the DNA is TGTGCCACCAGCAGAGGCACGGGGCAAGAGACCCAGTACTTC.

V is TRBV6-1 and J is TRBJ1-2, with TRBD1 matching over 8 bases. The germline V gene has CDR1 MNHNS and CDR2 SASEGT. The CDR3 has 13 residues. Trimming took 6 bases from V and 8 from J; bases not matched to a gene: 8. The CDR3 protein is CASSQTGVRGYTF. The CDR3 coding sequence is TGTGCCAGCAGCCAGACAGGGGTACGGGGCTACACCTTC.

The J gene is TRBJ2-7, the V gene TRBV7-9; D possibly corresponds to TRBD2 (6 bases). Germline V gives CDR1 SEHNR, CDR2 FQNEAQ (reference sequence). CDR3 length equals 17 residues. V lost 1 base to trimming and J lost 5 bases, with 21 bases between them. The CDR3 sequence: CASSLVGTGGKGDEQYF. Written as DNA, the CDR3 is TGTGCCAGCAGCTTAGTCGGGACCGGCGGGAAAGGAGACGAGCAGTACTTC.

This chain links TRBV30 with TRBJ1-6, with 7 bases aligning to TRBD1. The CDR3 sequence is 15 residues long. Germline lookup yields CDR1 GTSNPN and CDR2 SVGIG (reference sequence). After removal of 0 bases from V and 10 bases from J, the junction contained 9 bases not matched to a gene. In DNA form, the CDR3 reads TGTGCCTGGAGTGTAGGGGGCGCCGGGTGGTCACCCCTCCACTTT. Translated: CAWSVGGAGWSPLHF.

V and J are TRBV9 and TRBJ2-3; 10 positions agree with TRBD2. CDR3 length: 18 residues. V lost 2 bases, J lost 0 bases, and 9 bases stayed unmatched. Germline-derived CDR1 and CDR2 are SGDLS and YYNGEE. The CDR3 DNA follows: TGTGCCAGCAGCGTGGGGGCTAGCGGGAGCCCTAGCACAGATACGCAGTATTTT. It specifies CASSVGASGSPSTDTQYF.

The chain combines TRBV18 with TRBJ1-4, with a tentative D call TRBD1 (5 bases). CDR1 KGHSH and CDR2 LQKENI come from the germline V gene. Trimming took off 3 bases at V and 3 bases at J, with 14 bases between the two ends. The CDR3 contains 16 residues. The CDR3 DNA follows: TGTGCCAGCTCACCGAGGCCTCAGGGCCCTAATGAAAAACTGTTTTTT. Its translation is CASSPRPQGPNEKLFF.

V gene TRBV5-1 combines with J gene TRBJ2-3; TRBD2 matches at 16 bases. V lost 4 bases to trimming and J lost 6 bases; unmatched junction nucleotides: 5. The CDR3 loop spans 16 amino acids. Germline V gene lookup returns CDR1 SGHRS and CDR2 YFSETQ. The CDR3: CASSSGTSGGADTQYF. CDR3 nucleotide sequence: TGCGCCAGCAGCAGCGGGACTAGCGGGGGGGCGGATACGCAGTATTTT.

This rearrangement joins TRBV6-5 to TRBJ1-4, with 11 bases lining up with TRBD1. Germline loops: CDR1 MNHEY, CDR2 SVGAGI. Germline trimming cut 3 bases from V and 6 bases from J; bases unmatched to any gene: 3. The CDR3 contains 15 residues. In DNA, the CDR3 is TGTGCCAGCAGTTATTTGGGACAGGGGGATGAAAAACTGTTTTTT. It specifies CASSYLGQGDEKLFF.

The chain recombines TRBV23-1 with TRBJ2-1; D might be TRBD2 (6 bases). TRBV23-1 is annotated as an ORF whose role is uncertain. Trimming took off 9 bases at V and 7 bases at J, with 16 bases between the two ends. The CDR3 is 13 residues long. CDR3 in DNA: TGCGCCAGACCGGGGACTTATGGGAATGAGCAGTTCTTC. It codes for CARPGTYGNEQFF.

The chain recombines TRBV28 with TRBJ1-5, with 11 bases aligning to TRBD1. The germline V gene encodes CDR1 MDHEN and CDR2 SYDVKM. J was trimmed by 5 bases and V by 5 bases; bases with no gene match: 5. This CDR3 region has 15 residues. Here the CDR3 reads CASSVGQGAHQPQHF. CDR3 in DNA: TGTGCCAGCAGTGTCGGACAGGGGGCACATCAGCCCCAGCATTTT.

The CDR3 sequence: CASSRTGEAGELFF. The CDR3 DNA follows: TGTGCCAGCAGCAGGACAGGGGAGGCCGGGGAGCTGTTTTTT. The genes are TRBV28 and TRBJ2-2, with 9 bases fitting TRBD1. V lost 6 bases and J lost 6; bases outside the gene matches: 5. The CDR3 sequence is 14 residues long. Germline CDR1 MDHEN, CDR2 SYDVKM.

The DNA for the CDR3 is TGTGCCAGCAGCTCTCGGACAGAGAACTACGAGCAGTACTTC. Protein sequence: CASSSRTENYEQYF. The J gene is TRBJ2-7, the V gene TRBV11-3; possible D gene TRBD1, 6 bases. Germline loops: CDR1 SGHNT, CDR2 YENEEA. Deletions cut 4 bases from V and 3 bases from J, with 13 bases between. CDR3 length: 14 amino acids.

The V gene is TRBV28, the J gene TRBJ2-7; D uncertain. Germline V lookup: CDR1 MDHEN, CDR2 SYDVKM. V lost 6 bases, J lost 5 bases, and 14 bases lay in between. The CDR3 sequence is 13 residues long. This CDR3 reads CASSRFVTHEQYF. The CDR3 DNA is TGTGCCAGCAGCCGATTTGTAACACACGAGCAGTACTTC.

The CDR3 protein is CASSLTGVATGELFF. CDR3 nucleotide sequence: TGTGCCAGCAGCTTGACAGGGGTGGCCACCGGGGAGCTGTTTTTT. The chain couples TRBV5-6 to TRBJ2-2, with 7 bases lining up with TRBD1. The CDR3 consists of 15 residues. The ends lost 1 base at V and 4 bases at J; junction bases unmatched: 4. Germline V CDR1 and CDR2: SGHDT, YYEEEE. The full variable domain, completed using reference TRBV5-6 and TRBJ2-2, is DAGVTQSPTHLIKTRGQQVTLRCSPKSGHDTVSWYQQALGQGPQFIFQYYEEEERQRGNFPDRFSGHQFPNYSSELNVNALLLGDSALYLCASSLTGVATGELFFGEGSRLTVL.

V gene TRBV9 combines with J gene TRBJ1-2; 7 nucleotides line up with TRBD1. This CDR3 has 13 amino acids. CDR1 is SGDLS, CDR2 YYNGEE, per germline. V was pared by 4 bases and J by 8 bases, with 8 bases of the junction left unmatched. DNA for the CDR3: TGTGCCAGCAGCAGATCGACAGGGAACGGCTACACCTTC. This translates into CASSRSTGNGYTF. Based on the CDR3 plus reference TRBV9 and TRBJ1-2, the full variable domain is DSGVTQTPKHLITATGQRVTLRCSPRSGDLSVYWYQQSLDQGLQFLIQYYNGEERAKGNILERFSAQQFPDLHSELNLSSLELGDSALYFCASSRSTGNGYTFGSGTRLTVV.

The rearrangement joins TRBV4-1 to TRBJ2-7, with a tentative D call TRBD1 (5 bases). Germline CDR1 reads MGHRA; CDR2 reads YSYEKL. Trimming took off 2 bases at V and 4 bases at J, with 18 bases between the two ends. The CDR3 is made up of 16 amino acids. CDR3 bases: TGCGCCAGCAGCCAACTGACCGCAGGGTTGGCGTACGAGCAGTACTTC. Protein product: CASSQLTAGLAYEQYF.

This clone was seen more than once but under ten times. The J gene is TRBJ1-2, the V gene TRBV20-1; perhaps TRBD1 as D (6 bases). Trimming shortened V by 6 bases and J by 6 bases, and 11 bases separated the two germline ends. Germline assignment: CDR1 DFQATT and CDR2 SNEGSKA (reference sequence). The CDR3 runs 11 residues. This CDR3 is CSATGFHGYTF. CDR3 in DNA: TGCAGTGCAACAGGGTTCCATGGCTACACCTTC.

This clone was counted a few times. This chain links TRBV10-3 with TRBJ2-5, with 10 bases identical to TRBD2. This CDR3 is built from 14 residues. CDR1 is ENHRY, CDR2 SYGVKD, per germline. The junction had 5 bases not matched to a gene; V was cut back by 5 bases and J by 5 bases. CDR3 amino acids: CAISQREGGETQYF. In DNA form, the CDR3 reads TGTGCCATCAGTCAGCGGGAGGGCGGGGAGACCCAGTACTTC.

This chain uses TRBV30 with TRBJ2-3, with D unresolved. V lost 2 bases and J 5 bases, leaving 8 bases between the germline ends. The V gene's germline CDR1 is GTSNPN and CDR2 SVGIG (reference sequence). The CDR3 has 12 amino acids. CDR3 sequence: CAWSPGEDTQYF. The CDR3 coding sequence is TGTGCCTGGAGTCCCGGTGAAGATACGCAGTATTTT. The variable domain in full, with the rest retrieved from reference TRBV30 and TRBJ2-3, is SQTIHQWPATLVQPVGSPLSLECTVEGTSNPNLYWYRQAAGRGLQLLFYSVGIGQISSEVPQNLSASRPQDRQFILSSKKLLLSDSGFYLCAWSPGEDTQYFGPGTRLTVL.

The chain is built from TRBV5-6 and TRBJ1-2; TRBD1 matches at 7 bases. In germline, CDR1 is SGHDT, CDR2 YYEEEE. The CDR3 sequence is 14 residues long. J lost 7 bases, V lost 3 bases, and 9 bases had no gene match. The DNA for the CDR3 is TGTGCCAGCAGCTACGGACAGGCCTTCAGTGGCTACACCTTC. This gives the protein CASSYGQAFSGYTF.

This clone was observed a single time. The rearrangement joins TRBV25-1 to TRBJ2-1, with D perhaps matching TRBD2 (5 bases). V was clipped by 7 bases and J by 0 bases, with 10 bases between them. CDR3 length equals 14 residues. In germline, CDR1 is MGHDK, CDR2 SYGVNS. CDR3 protein: CASMDGNSYNEQFF. The CDR3 region has the DNA TGTGCCAGCATGGACGGGAACTCCTACAATGAGCAGTTCTTC.

Remarks on this clone: At one end the junction does not follow the germline gene, possibly because of a read error. The rearrangement joins TRBV4-3 to TRBJ1-2, with 7 bases aligning to TRBD1. There are 13 residues in the CDR3. Germline V CDR1 and CDR2: LGHNA, YSLEER. This chain's CDR3 is CASSQVETGKFSF. The CDR3 bases are TGCGCCAGCAGCCAAGTCGAGACAGGGAAGTTTTCCTTC.